What follows are 27 T cell receptor beta chains derived from one specimen sequenced in a study of cytomegalovirus exposure and HLA in healthy donors. PCR used 60 Vbeta primers and 13 Jbeta primers. The repertoire was sequenced with immunoSEQ multiplex PCR; TCRdb's copy has only in-frame clones and lacks some. This table has some 150,000 clones, around four fifths appearing once. Sequenced: PBMCs. The receptors here all came from a woman in her forties in good health and CMV-seronegative.

This chain joins TRBV2 and TRBJ1-5; possible D gene TRBD1, 5 bases. The CDR3 contains 13 residues. Germline values: CDR1 SNHLY, CDR2 FYNNEI. Between the trimmed V and J ends, which lost 7 bases and 4 bases, there was a span of 11 bases. The DNA of the CDR3 is TGTGCCAGCACATTAAAGGGGAATCAGCCCCAGCATTTT. Translating it yields CASTLKGNQPQHF.

This clone was seen just once. The rearrangement links TRBV19 to TRBJ1-4; D not resolved. This CDR3 is 14 amino acids long. CDR1 is LNHDA and CDR2 is SQIVND in the germline V gene (reference sequence). V was shortened by 5 bases and J by 3 bases, with 10 bases between the two germline ends. The CDR3 spells CASSAPGANEKLFF. The CDR3 region has the DNA TGTGCCAGTAGTGCCCCCGGGGCTAATGAAAAACTGTTTTTT.

The chain carries TRBV6-1 and TRBJ1-3; maybe TRBD1 (5 bases). This CDR3 has 14 amino acids. Trimming cost V 1 base and J 4 bases, with 8 bases left between them. Per germline, CDR1 MNHNS and CDR2 SASEGT. Written as DNA, the CDR3 is TGTGCCAGCAGTGAAGGGGGCACGGGAAACACCATATATTTT. Translated: CASSEGGTGNTIYF.

The chain links TRBV2 to TRBJ2-5, with D possibly TRBD2 on 6 matching bases. CDR1 and CDR2 from the germline V gene are SNHLY and FYNNEI. CDR3 size: 14 residues. V gave up 6 bases and J gave up 4 bases, with 15 bases separating them. CDR3 in amino acids: CASSQREVRETQYF. CDR3 nucleotide sequence: TGTGCCAGCAGCCAGAGGGAGGTCCGAGAGACCCAGTACTTC.

The rearrangement links TRBV7-2 to TRBJ1-4; no firm D call. CDR3 length: 14 residues. The V and J ends lost 2 bases and 8 bases respectively, with 12 bases between them. The germline V gene encodes CDR1 SGHTA and CDR2 FQGNSA. The CDR3 DNA follows: TGTGCCAGCAGCTTAAGGAGTGGGTCAGAAAAACTGTTTTTT. It encodes CASSLRSGSEKLFF.

Remarks on this clone: Additional DNA sequences in this sample encode the identical CDR3. The CDR3, as DNA: TGCGCCAGCAGCTTGACAGGGGGTCCCTACGAGCAGTACTTC. Amino acid sequence: CASSLTGGPYEQYF. This rearrangement joins TRBV5-1 to TRBJ2-7, with 8 bases fitting TRBD1. After removal of 1 base from V and 2 bases from J, the junction contained 2 bases not matched to a gene. Germline V gene lookup returns CDR1 SGHRS and CDR2 YFSETQ. The CDR3 extends over 14 amino acids.

The chain has TRBV7-9 and TRBJ1-1, with TRBD1 as a possible D gene (6 bases). Germline values: CDR1 SEHNR, CDR2 FQNEAQ (reference sequence). The V end was cut by 2 bases, the J end by 5 bases, with 9 bases between. The CDR3 consists of 13 residues. The CDR3 DNA reads as TGTGCCAGCAGCTTAATGGGGGCTACTGAAGCTTTCTTT. It yields the protein CASSLMGATEAFF. Full variable domain (remainder filled in from reference TRBV7-9 and TRBJ1-1): DTGVSQNPRHKITKRGQNVTFRCDPISEHNRLYWYRQTLGQGPEFLTYFQNEAQLEKSRLLSDRFSAERPKGSFSTLEIQRTEQGDSAMYLCASSLMGATEAFFGQGTRLTVV.

This chain links TRBV15 with TRBJ1-1, with D perhaps matching TRBD1 (5 bases). Deletions cut 0 bases from V and 4 bases from J, with 12 bases between. Germline CDR1 LNHNV, CDR2 YYDKDF (reference sequence). This CDR3 has 15 residues. The CDR3: CATSRDVGGSTEAFF. The CDR3 bases are TGTGCCACCAGCAGAGATGTCGGGGGGAGCACTGAAGCTTTCTTT. The whole variable domain, remainder taken from reference TRBV15 and TRBJ1-1, is DAMVIQNPRYQVTQFGKPVTLSCSQTLNHNVMYWYQQKSSQAPKLLFHYYDKDFNNEADTPDNFQSRRPNTSFCFLDIRSPGLGDTAMYLCATSRDVGGSTEAFFGQGTRLTVV.

The chain uses TRBV7-8 and TRBJ1-6; D perhaps matches TRBD1 (5 bases). Trimming took 5 bases from V and 7 from J, leaving 15 bases between them. CDR3 length: 15 amino acids. Looked up from germline, CDR1 is SGHVS and CDR2 is FQNEAQ. The CDR3 DNA follows: TGTGCCAGCAGCCTATTGACGGGGGGGAATTCACCCCTCCACTTT. It translates to CASSLLTGGNSPLHF.

This clone was detected once. A junction end diverges from the germline sequence, so it may reflect a read error. Different DNA sequences within this sample yield the same CDR3. V gene TRBV27 combines with J gene TRBJ1-6, with a weak D call TRBD1 (6 bases). The CDR3 runs 14 residues. Germline assignment: CDR1 MNHEY and CDR2 SMNVEV (reference sequence). The CDR3 spells CASRLWTENSPLHF. The CDR3 DNA reads as TGTGCCAGCAGGTTATGGACAGAGAATTCACCCCTCCACTTT.

This clone came up a few times. One junction end disagrees with the germline gene, perhaps due to a read error. CDR3 sequence (DNA): TGCGCCAGCCGCTTCAGGTCTCAAGAGACCCAGTACTTC. It translates to CASRFRSQETQYF. The chain employs TRBV5-1 and TRBJ2-5, with D unresolved. The germline V gene has CDR1 SGHRS and CDR2 YFSETQ. The CDR3 covers 13 residues.

The rearrangement links TRBV11-1 to TRBJ1-1, with 7 nucleotides matching TRBD1. Per the germline V gene, CDR1 is SGHAT and CDR2 is FQDESV (reference sequence). CDR3 length: 15 residues. The junction had 6 bases not matched to a gene; V was cut back by 5 bases and J by 0 bases. The CDR3 is CASSPRQGLNTEAFF. The CDR3 DNA reads as TGTGCCAGCAGCCCTCGACAGGGCTTGAACACTGAAGCTTTCTTT.

The genes are TRBV5-4 and TRBJ2-5; D is unresolved. Germline V gene data show CDR1 as SGHNT and CDR2 as YYREEE (reference sequence). Trimming stripped 0 bases from V and 5 bases from J, with 8 bases between. The length of the CDR3 is 13 residues. In DNA, the CDR3 is TGTGCCAGCAGCTTGGCAGGCGTGGAGACCCAGTACTTC. Translation: CASSLAGVETQYF.

The V gene is TRBV5-6, the J gene TRBJ1-5; 7 bases fit TRBD1. V dropped 2 bases and J dropped 2; count of bases not matched to a gene: 1. Germline V gives CDR1 SGHDT, CDR2 YYEEEE. The CDR3 has 14 residues. CDR3 nucleotide sequence: TGTGCCAGCAGCTTTGGACAGGGCAATCAGCCCCAGCATTTT. It specifies CASSFGQGNQPQHF.

The chain is built from TRBV11-2 and TRBJ1-2; D remains unclear. V was trimmed by 4 bases and J by 8 bases, leaving 23 bases between them. This CDR3 has 16 amino acids. CDR1 SGHAT and CDR2 FQNNGV come from the germline V gene. The CDR3 here is CASSSISRSTPQGYTF. The CDR3 DNA sequence: TGTGCCAGCAGCTCCATCAGCCGGAGTACTCCTCAAGGCTACACCTTC. Variable domain in full (rest from reference TRBV11-2 and TRBJ1-2): EAGVAQSPRYKIIEKRQSVAFWCNPISGHATLYWYQQILGQGPKLLIQFQNNGVVDDSQLPKDRFSAERLKGVDSTLKIQPAKLEDSAVYLCASSSISRSTPQGYTFGSGTRLTVV.

This chain uses TRBV2 with TRBJ1-1, with 9 bases lining up with TRBD1. CDR3 length: 13 residues. Germline values: CDR1 SNHLY, CDR2 FYNNEI. The J segment lost 2 bases and the V segment lost 6 bases, leaving 1 base of the junction unmatched. The CDR3 loop is CASRDRGNTEAFF. CDR3 nucleotide sequence: TGTGCCAGCAGGGACAGGGGAAACACTGAAGCTTTCTTT. The full variable domain, completed using reference TRBV2 and TRBJ1-1, is EPEVTQTPSHQVTQMGQEVILRCVPISNHLYFYWYRQILGQKVEFLVSFYNNEISEKSEIFDDQFSVERPDGSNFTLKIRSTKLEDSAMYFCASRDRGNTEAFFGQGTRLTVV.

The chain employs TRBV6-6 and TRBJ2-7; 9 bases fit TRBD1. V trimming: 3 bases; J trimming: 2 bases; junction bases outside the gene matches: 5. CDR1 and CDR2 (germline): MNHNY, SVGAGI (reference sequence). The CDR3 extends over 15 amino acids. The CDR3 nucleotides are TGTGCCAGCAGTTATGCGACAGGGGGGACCTACGAGCAGTACTTC. Translated, it gives CASSYATGGTYEQYF.

V and J are TRBV29-1 and TRBJ1-1, with D tentatively TRBD1 (5 bases). The CDR3 is made up of 14 amino acids. The V gene lost 3 bases and the J gene lost 4 bases, with 15 bases spanning the gap. Germline CDR1 and CDR2: SQVTM and ANQGSEA. CDR3 region: CSVDSGARSTEAFF. The CDR3 coding sequence is TGCAGCGTTGATTCTGGGGCGCGTAGCACTGAAGCTTTCTTT. The whole variable domain, remainder taken from reference TRBV29-1 and TRBJ1-1, is SAVISQKPSRDICQRGTSLTIQCQVDSQVTMMFWYRQQPGQSLTLIATANQGSEATYESGFVIDKFPISRPNLTFSTLTVSNMSPEDSSIYLCSVDSGARSTEAFFGQGTRLTVV.

This clone has more than one count but fewer than ten. The chain is built from TRBV7-9 and TRBJ1-1; D is undetermined. Germline V lookup: CDR1 SEHNR, CDR2 FQNEAQ (reference sequence). CDR3 length equals 15 residues. Trimming took off 4 bases at V and 4 bases at J, with 16 bases between the two ends. CDR3 DNA sequence: TGTGCCAGCAGCTACGTGGAAGTCGGCGGCACTGAAGCTTTCTTT. It yields the protein CASSYVEVGGTEAFF.

The chain is built from TRBV5-1 and TRBJ1-2, with TRBD1 identical over 7 bases. This CDR3 contains 13 residues. The germline V gene has CDR1 SGHRS and CDR2 YFSETQ. V lost 2 bases to trimming and J lost 7 bases; unmatched junction nucleotides: 5. The CDR3 DNA reads TGCGCCAGCAGCTTATCACAGGGGACTGGCTACACCTTC. This translates into CASSLSQGTGYTF.

This rearrangement joins TRBV5-6 to TRBJ2-7; no clear D. The CDR3 consists of 16 residues. V lost 0 bases and J lost 0, with 13 bases in between. Germline V gene data show CDR1 as SGHDT and CDR2 as YYEEEE. The CDR3 reads CASSLGRRPSSYEQYF. The CDR3 nucleotides are TGTGCCAGCAGCTTGGGAAGGCGGCCCAGCTCCTACGAGCAGTACTTC.

V usage is TRBV5-1 and J usage is TRBJ2-7; D may be TRBD2 (6 bases). Germline V gene lookup returns CDR1 SGHRS and CDR2 YFSETQ. This CDR3 region has 14 residues. Trimming shortened V by 4 bases and J by 6 bases, and 17 bases separated the two germline ends. For the CDR3, the DNA is TGCGCCAGCAGCGTGGCTGAGGGAGGAGGCGAGCAGTACTTC. It encodes CASSVAEGGGEQYF.

This clone has a handful of counts. This chain uses TRBV29-1 with TRBJ2-3; the D gene is possibly TRBD1 (5 bases). This CDR3 contains 14 residues. Germline loops: CDR1 SQVTM, CDR2 ANQGSEA. Trimming stripped 3 bases from V and 2 bases from J, with 12 bases between. The CDR3 loop reads CSVEGPSPTDTQYF. In DNA form, the CDR3 reads TGCAGCGTTGAGGGGCCCTCTCCCACAGATACGCAGTATTTT.

V is TRBV7-9 and J is TRBJ1-5, with D possibly TRBD1 on 6 matching bases. Trimming took off 5 bases at V and 3 bases at J, with 11 bases between the two ends. This CDR3 contains 14 residues. Germline CDR1 SEHNR, CDR2 FQNEAQ (reference sequence). The CDR3 sequence: CASSPDRINQPQHF. Here the CDR3 DNA reads TGTGCCAGCAGCCCGGACAGAATCAATCAGCCCCAGCATTTT.

V usage is TRBV4-2 and J usage is TRBJ2-7, with 8 bases lining up with TRBD2. Germline V gives CDR1 LGHNA, CDR2 YNFKEQ. The V gene end was trimmed by 0 bases and the J gene end by 2 bases; junction bases not matched to a gene: 6. This CDR3 is 16 amino acids long. The CDR3: CASSQDRGGDPYEQYF. The CDR3 DNA follows: TGTGCCAGCAGCCAAGATCGGGGGGGGGATCCCTACGAGCAGTACTTC.

Only a few counts were recorded for this clone. This chain links TRBV2 with TRBJ2-3; D remains ambiguous. The V end lost 4 bases, the J end lost 5 bases, and 7 bases lay between the germline ends. The CDR3 length is 12 residues. Per germline, CDR1 SNHLY and CDR2 FYNNEI. This CDR3 reads CASSVGEDTQYF. For the CDR3, the DNA is TGTGCCAGCAGTGTAGGAGAAGATACGCAGTATTTT.

The chain has TRBV5-4 and TRBJ1-2, with a weak D call TRBD1 (6 bases). The CDR3 covers 14 residues. The germline V and J ends were trimmed by 0 bases and 5 bases, with 11 bases remaining between them. Germline V gene data show CDR1 as SGHNT and CDR2 as YYREEE (reference sequence). CDR3 in amino acids: CASSLEGTKYGYTF. In DNA, the CDR3 is TGTGCCAGCAGCTTGGAAGGGACAAAGTATGGCTACACCTTC. The variable domain in full, with the rest retrieved from reference TRBV5-4 and TRBJ1-2, is ETGVTQSPTHLIKTRGQQVTLRCSSQSGHNTVSWYQQALGQGPQFIFQYYREEENGRGNFPPRFSGLQFPNYSSELNVNALELDDSALYLCASSLEGTKYGYTFGSGTRLTVV.